These 21 T cell receptor beta chains share one sample of origin, sequenced in a study of tumor-infiltrating lymphocytes in oesophageal squamous cell carcinoma. TCRdb recomputed calls from the PCR reads with MiXCR, one row per CDR3 protein. The sample has 10,000 or so distinct CDR3 sequences, over 50% seen once. Sequencing was carried out using esophageal tumor tissue. These receptors came from a male donor with esophageal squamous cell carcinoma.

This clonotype was detected many times. The chain has TRBV4-1 and TRBJ2-4; TRBD1 matches at 10 bases. The J call is uncertain, as TRBJ2-7 better fits the DNA end. Germline CDR1 is MGHRA and CDR2 is YSYEKL. The CDR3 is 13 amino acids. The CDR3 sequence: CASSGQGSYEQYF. In nucleotides, the CDR3 is TGCGCCAGCTCGGGACAGGGGTCCTACGAGCAGTACTTC.

This clonotype has a handful of counts. The V call is TRBV7-3, the J call TRBJ2-5, with a tentative D call TRBD2 (6 bases). The J call may be wrong; the DNA end is better matched by TRBJ2-1. Germline loops: CDR1 SGHTA, CDR2 FQGTGA. The CDR3 loop spans 14 amino acids. The CDR3 DNA reads TGTGCCAGCAGCTTTTCGGGACTCAGGAATGAGCAGTTCTTC. It specifies CASSFSGLRNEQFF.

As regards this clonotype: It is likely a read error, because the conserved phenylalanine at the end of the CDR3 is missing. The DNA is left out, because the CDR3 cannot be placed on it with certainty; the CDR3 is given as TCRdb lists it. The chain links TRBV28 to TRBJ2-1; the DNA was not compared with TRBD1, the D call given in the table. The CDR3 length is 16 residues, termini included. CDR1 is MDHEN, CDR2 SYDVKM, per germline. CDR3 protein: CASSFGQGFYGYTFGS.

The chain links TRBV6-6 to TRBJ2-7, with a weak D call TRBD2 (6 bases). The tail of the sequence fits TRBJ2-1 better, so the J call may be wrong. Germline assignment: CDR1 MNHNY and CDR2 SVGAGI (reference sequence). The CDR3 length is 13 residues. The CDR3 DNA reads as TGTGCCAGCAGCCGGGAGCTAGCAAATGAGCAGTTCTTC. Amino acids: CASSRELANEQFF.

The chain joins TRBV9 to TRBJ1-1, with D possibly TRBD1 on 6 matching bases. This CDR3 comprises 15 residues. Trimming removed 0 bases from V and 5 bases from J, with 14 bases in between. Germline V CDR1 and CDR2: SGDLS, YYNGEE. CDR3 coding DNA: TGTGCCAGCAGCGTAGGGGGGGCTTCTTTTACTGAAGCTTTCTTT. The encoded protein is CASSVGGASFTEAFF.

J is TRBJ2-7 and V is TRBV7-9; D perhaps matches TRBD1 (5 bases). Germline V gene sequence: CDR1 SEHNR, CDR2 FQNEAQ (reference sequence). V lost 1 base and J lost 5, with 9 bases in between. The CDR3 consists of 13 residues. The CDR3 DNA follows: TGTGCCAGCAGCTTAGAGGGGTTTGACGAGCAGTACTTC. Translating gives CASSLEGFDEQYF. Looking up the rest from reference TRBV7-9 and TRBJ2-7 gives the full variable domain: DTGVSQNPRHKITKRGQNVTFRCDPISEHNRLYWYRQTLGQGPEFLTYFQNEAQLEKSRLLSDRFSAERPKGSFSTLEIQRTEQGDSAMYLCASSLEGFDEQYFGPGTRLTVT.

A remark on this clonotype: It is likely a read error, because the conserved phenylalanine at the end of the CDR3 is missing. The limits of the CDR3 on the DNA are not certain, so only TCRdb's listed CDR3 is given. The chain links TRBV7-3 to TRBJ2-3; the D call of TRBD2 is as the table states it, not checked on the DNA. Germline-derived CDR1 and CDR2 are SGHTA and FQGTGA. The CDR3 has 15 amino acids, counting both end residues. CDR3 region: CASSLGVEYEQYFGP.

At least ten counts were recorded for this clonotype. The rearrangement links TRBV6-6 to TRBJ2-2; TRBD1 is a possible D gene (5 bases). The CDR3 runs to 16 residues. CDR1 and CDR2 from the germline V gene are MNHNY and SVGAGI (reference sequence). V was trimmed by 2 bases and J by 0 bases, leaving 10 bases between them. CDR3 sequence: CASSYAGFANTGELFF. The CDR3 bases are TGTGCCAGCAGTTACGCAGGGTTCGCGAACACCGGGGAGCTGTTTTTT.

The chain employs TRBV7-8 and TRBJ1-1, with D perhaps TRBD1 (6 bases). Germline lookup yields CDR1 SGHVS and CDR2 FQNEAQ. Trimming pared 10 bases from V and 5 bases from J, leaving 17 bases between. This CDR3 spans 13 amino acids. CDR3 region: CATKSRGRTEAFF. CDR3 coding DNA: TGTGCCACCAAAAGCAGGGGAAGAACTGAAGCTTTCTTT.

This clonotype was picked up a small number of times. This sequence joins TRBV7-6 and TRBJ1-2; TRBD1 aligns across 7 bases. Germline V CDR1 and CDR2: SGHVS, FNYEAQ. The junction had 7 bases not matched to a gene; V was cut back by 4 bases and J by 8 bases. The CDR3 spans 13 residues. As DNA, the CDR3 is TGTGCCAGCAGCTGGGACCAGGGGGGAGGCTACACCTTC. Its translation is CASSWDQGGGYTF. Full variable domain (outside the CDR3, taken from reference TRBV7-6 and TRBJ1-2): GAGVSQSPRYKVTKRGQDVALRCDPISGHVSLYWYRQALGQGPEFLTYFNYEAQQDKSGLPNDRFSAERPEGSISTLTIQRTEQRDSAMYRCASSWDQGGGYTFGSGTRLTVV.

This chain links TRBV6-6 with TRBJ1-1, with TRBD1 as a possible D gene (6 bases). Trimming removed 0 bases at V and 8 bases at J, with 13 bases between. Germline CDR1 MNHNY, CDR2 SVGAGI (reference sequence). This CDR3 comprises 14 residues. The CDR3 loop is CASSYSTGGHEAFF. The CDR3 nucleotides are TGTGCCAGCAGTTACTCGACGGGGGGCCACGAAGCTTTCTTT.

In its sample, this clonotype was seen a few times. The chain combines TRBV7-8 with TRBJ2-1; 8 bases align to TRBD1. Per germline, CDR1 SGHVS and CDR2 FQNEAQ. The J segment lost 0 bases and the V segment lost 6 bases, leaving 7 bases of the junction unmatched. There are 16 residues in the CDR3. CDR3 residues: CASRPRTGGSYNEQFF. Here the CDR3 DNA reads TGTGCCAGCAGACCCCGAACAGGGGGCTCCTACAATGAGCAGTTCTTC.

The V and J genes are TRBV7-9 and TRBJ2-5; 9 bases line up with TRBD2. CDR3 length equals 17 residues. Germline V gene lookup returns CDR1 SEHNR and CDR2 FQNEAQ (reference sequence). The J segment lost 4 bases and the V segment lost 0 bases, leaving 9 bases of the junction unmatched. CDR3 residues: CASSLATIAGVRETQYF. Here the CDR3 DNA reads TGTGCCAGCAGCTTAGCGACTATAGCGGGAGTTCGAGAGACCCAGTACTTC.

The V call is TRBV23-1, the J call TRBJ2-7; 8 bases map to TRBD1. Being an ORF, TRBV23-1 has a function that is uncertain. The trim removed 0 bases at V and 4 bases at J, leaving 5 bases unmatched. The CDR3 is 15 residues long. The CDR3 region has the DNA TGCGCCAGCAGTCAATCGGGCGACAGGGGATACGAGCAGTACTTC. This translates into CASSQSGDRGYEQYF.

The rearrangement uses TRBV12-3 or TRBV12-4 and TRBJ2-7; no definite D call. The CDR3 consists of 13 residues. V lost 6 bases and J 0 bases, leaving 9 bases between the germline ends. This CDR3 reads CASSGSSSYEQYF. The CDR3 nucleotides are TGTGCCAGCAGCGGGTCCAGCTCCTACGAGCAGTACTTC.

This clonotype showed up many times. The chain has TRBV5-4 and TRBJ1-2; 8 bases match TRBD1. Germline lookup yields CDR1 SGHNT and CDR2 YYREEE (reference sequence). The CDR3 runs 15 residues. V dropped 3 bases and J dropped 0; count of bases not matched to a gene: 4. The CDR3 here is CASSWGTGANYGYTF. CDR3 in DNA: TGTGCCAGCAGCTGGGGGACAGGAGCTAACTATGGCTACACCTTC.

The V and J genes are TRBV7-6 and TRBJ1-4; D is unresolved. The CDR3 covers 15 residues. V was pared by 4 bases and J by 16 bases, with 25 bases between. CDR1 is SGHVS, CDR2 FNYEAQ, per germline. As DNA, the CDR3 is TGTGCCAGCAGCTCGCCCCGGACTAACTCCTACGAGCAGTTTTTT. It specifies CASSSPRTNSYEQFF.

This clonotype was seen a handful of times. This chain joins TRBV7-6 and TRBJ2-5; D not certain. Near its end, the DNA agrees better with TRBJ2-1, so the J call may be wrong. This CDR3 is 13 amino acids long. In germline, CDR1 is SGHVS, CDR2 FNYEAQ. CDR3 loop: CASSPPIAQQQFF. In nucleotides, the CDR3 is TGTGCCAGCAGCCCCCCTATTGCACAACAGCAGTTCTTC.

The chain joins TRBV7-9 to TRBJ2-4; TRBD2 agrees at 10 bases. Gene TRBJ2-7 matches the end of the DNA better, so the J call may be wrong. The CDR3 consists of 12 residues. Germline CDR1 reads SEHNR; CDR2 reads FQNEAQ (reference sequence). Here the CDR3 DNA reads TGTGCCAGCCTAGCGGGAGAGGGCGAGCAGTACTTC. Amino acids: CASLAGEGEQYF.

This chain joins TRBV6-4 and TRBJ2-3, with TRBD2 as a possible D gene (5 bases). Germline CDR1 MRHNA, CDR2 SNTAGT. The V and J ends lost 3 bases and 1 base respectively, with 11 bases between them. The CDR3 consists of 15 residues. The CDR3 loop reads CASSEWTGGTDTQYF. DNA of the CDR3: TGTGCCAGCAGTGAATGGACCGGGGGCACAGATACGCAGTATTTT.

CDR3 sequence reads: CASSLSVYEQYF. CDR3 DNA sequence: TGTGCCAGCAGTTTAAGTGTCTACGAGCAGTACTTC. The gene calls are TRBV12-3 or TRBV12-4 and TRBJ2-7, with D unresolved. The germline V and J ends were trimmed by 2 bases and 3 bases, with 5 bases remaining between them. CDR3 length: 12 residues.